This passage covers 21 T cell receptor beta chains from one sample sequenced in a study of blood T cell repertoires in COVID-19. TCRdb's table, derived via immunoSEQ multiplex PCR, lists solely in-frame clones and lacks some. The table includes about 81,000 clones, around 91% detected once. Sequences were obtained from peripheral blood. The receptors here all came from a woman in her 50s in a cohort sampled during active COVID-19.

V usage is TRBV19 and J usage is TRBJ1-2; TRBD1 aligns across 7 bases. Germline lookup yields CDR1 LNHDA and CDR2 SQIVND (reference sequence). The junction had 9 bases not matched to a gene; V was cut back by 1 base and J by 4 bases. The CDR3 is 16 amino acids. CDR3 sequence reads: CASSIAGGGGGYGYTF. CDR3 nucleotides: TGTGCCAGTAGTATAGCAGGCGGAGGGGGCGGCTATGGCTACACCTTC. The variable domain in full, completed from reference TRBV19 and TRBJ1-2, reads DGGITQSPKYLFRKEGQNVTLSCEQNLNHDAMYWYRQDPGQGLRLIYYSQIVNDFQKGDIAEGYSVSREKKESFPLTVTSAQKNPTAFYLCASSIAGGGGGYGYTFGSGTRLTVV.

This chain links TRBV7-2 with TRBJ2-1; 14 positions match TRBD2. This CDR3 region has 15 residues. The germline CDR1 and CDR2 sequences are SGHTA and FQGNSA. V lost 5 bases, J lost 8 bases, and 5 bases stayed unmatched. CDR3 sequence: CASSPRLAGGHEQFF. In DNA, the CDR3 is TGTGCCAGCAGCCCGCGACTAGCGGGAGGGCATGAGCAGTTCTTC.

The chain couples TRBV27 to TRBJ2-3; 8 bases are shared with TRBD1. Germline-derived CDR1 and CDR2 are MNHEY and SMNVEV (reference sequence). The CDR3 contains 15 residues. Unmatched junction bases numbered 7, after V lost 8 bases and J lost 0 bases. The CDR3 sequence is CASGDRGFSTDTQYF. As DNA, the CDR3 is TGTGCCAGCGGTGACAGGGGATTCAGCACAGATACGCAGTATTTT.

The chain carries TRBV27 and TRBJ1-2; D not resolved. The germline V gene encodes CDR1 MNHEY and CDR2 SMNVEV (reference sequence). CDR3 size: 14 residues. The germline V and J ends were trimmed by 8 bases and 6 bases, with 19 bases remaining between them. This CDR3 is CASRSVGQTNGYTF. For the CDR3, the DNA is TGTGCCAGCCGTAGCGTGGGCCAAACAAATGGCTACACCTTC.

The gene calls are TRBV7-9 and TRBJ2-7; D is unresolved. Trimming removed 0 bases at V and 2 bases at J, with 17 bases between. The germline V gene has CDR1 SEHNR and CDR2 FQNEAQ (reference sequence). The CDR3 sequence is 17 residues long. The CDR3 is CASSLAFGPARPYEQYF. DNA for the CDR3: TGTGCCAGCAGCTTAGCGTTTGGGCCGGCCAGGCCCTACGAGCAGTACTTC.

The chain combines TRBV7-2 with TRBJ2-1; D not certain. From germline, CDR1 is SGHTA and CDR2 FQGNSA. V dropped 4 bases and J dropped 6 bases, with 13 bases sitting between them. The CDR3 length is 14 residues. The DNA of the CDR3 is TGTGCCAGCAGCTCCCAATACCCGAGCAATGAGCAGTTCTTC. Translation gives CASSSQYPSNEQFF.

The gene calls are TRBV18 and TRBJ2-7, with 7 bases aligning to TRBD1. The germline gives CDR1 KGHSH, CDR2 LQKENI. The trim removed 2 bases at V and 5 bases at J, leaving 6 bases unmatched. This CDR3 is built from 14 residues. The CDR3 DNA follows: TGTGCCAGCTCACCAACCCGGGACAGCCACGAGCAGTACTTC. Translation: CASSPTRDSHEQYF.

This clone was seen just once. The chain uses TRBV3-1 (or the pseudogene TRBV3-2) and TRBJ2-1, with TRBD2 identical over 9 bases. The length of the CDR3 is 14 residues. Germline values: CDR1 LGHDT, CDR2 YNNKEL (reference sequence). V lost 0 bases to trimming and J lost 15 bases; unmatched junction nucleotides: 9. The CDR3 DNA follows: TGTGCCAGCAGCCAAGATCGTCGCGGGGGGGGTAGGTTCTTC. Translation: CASSQDRRGGGRFF.

This clone occurred once. The chain has TRBV7-9 and TRBJ1-3, with 10 bases aligning to TRBD1. The CDR3 totals 19 residues. Germline trimming cut 3 bases from V and 4 bases from J; bases unmatched to any gene: 15. Germline CDR1 reads SEHNR; CDR2 reads FQNEAQ (reference sequence). CDR3 sequence reads: CASSFLMGQGWTSGNTIYF. The CDR3 bases are TGTGCCAGCAGCTTTCTGATGGGACAGGGGTGGACGAGCGGAAACACCATATATTTT.

In DNA, the CDR3 is TGTGCCAGCAGTTCGGGGACAGGGAGGTATCAGCCCCAGCATTTT. Translation gives CASSSGTGRYQPQHF. This chain uses TRBV28 with TRBJ1-5, with TRBD1 identical over 9 bases. The germline gives CDR1 MDHEN, CDR2 SYDVKM. With V trimmed by 4 bases and J by 5 bases, 6 bases remained unmatched. The CDR3 is 15 amino acids.

The chain has TRBV5-1 and TRBJ2-2; TRBD1 matches 9 bases. This CDR3 region has 16 residues. Germline trimming cut 1 base from V and 7 bases from J; bases unmatched to any gene: 8. Germline CDR1 is SGHRS and CDR2 is YFSETQ. The DNA for the CDR3 is TGCGCCAGCAGCTTGTCTAACAGGGGGCAAGGCGGGGAGCTGTTTTTT. Translating gives CASSLSNRGQGGELFF.

The genes are TRBV3-1 (or the pseudogene TRBV3-2) and TRBJ2-1; 8 nucleotides agree with TRBD2. Trimming removed 3 bases from V and 4 bases from J; junction bases left unmatched: 2. Germline lookup yields CDR1 LGHDT and CDR2 YNNKEL (reference sequence). This CDR3 contains 14 residues. DNA of the CDR3: TGTGCCAGCAGCCAGCGGGGGGCATACAATGAGCAGTTCTTC. Translation: CASSQRGAYNEQFF.

The CDR3 here is CASSPVTGGRGGYTF. As DNA, the CDR3 is TGTGCCAGCAGCCCAGTTACGGGGGGCAGAGGTGGCTACACCTTC. The J gene is TRBJ1-2, the V gene TRBV7-2; the D gene is possibly TRBD1 (6 bases). There are 15 residues in the CDR3. Germline-derived CDR1 and CDR2 are SGHTA and FQGNSA. V was pared by 5 bases and J by 7 bases, with 20 bases between.

The chain couples TRBV24-1 to TRBJ2-1; D might be TRBD1 (6 bases). Germline V lookup: CDR1 KGHDR, CDR2 SFDVKD. V lost 3 bases, J lost 9 bases, and 11 bases lay in between. The CDR3 contains 13 residues. The CDR3 loop is CATSDPGVGEQFF. The CDR3 DNA reads TGTGCCACCAGTGATCCAGGGGTAGGTGAGCAGTTCTTC.

The chain couples TRBV5-1 to TRBJ2-3; the match to TRBD2 covers 10 bases. The V gene's germline CDR1 is SGHRS and CDR2 YFSETQ. V was pared by 5 bases and J by 0 bases, with 9 bases of the junction left unmatched. The CDR3 totals 17 residues. The CDR3 reads CASSRSGLAASTDTQYF. The DNA for the CDR3 is TGCGCCAGCAGTAGATCCGGACTAGCGGCAAGCACAGATACGCAGTATTTT. The full variable domain, its missing parts supplied by reference TRBV5-1 and TRBJ2-3, is KAGVTQTPRYLIKTRGQQVTLSCSPISGHRSVSWYQQTPGQGLQFLFEYFSETQRNKGNFPGRFSGRQFSNSRSEMNVSTLELGDSALYLCASSRSGLAASTDTQYFGPGTRLTVL.

In DNA, the CDR3 is TGCGCCAGCAGCCTCCAGACAGGCCTCTTTAACTATGGCTACACCTTC. Amino acid sequence: CASSLQTGLFNYGYTF. This rearrangement joins TRBV4-1 to TRBJ1-2; tentative D call: TRBD1 (6 bases). CDR3 length: 16 residues. The ends were cut back, 4 bases at V and 1 base at J, with 16 bases in the middle. Germline assignment: CDR1 MGHRA and CDR2 YSYEKL.

This chain connects TRBV24-1 to TRBJ2-1, with TRBD2 matching 10 bases. The germline V gene encodes CDR1 KGHDR and CDR2 SFDVKD. CDR3 size: 16 residues. V shed 4 bases, J shed 4 bases, and the junction held 6 bases outside the gene matches. The CDR3 sequence is CATSDPSGSGYNEQFF. DNA for the CDR3: TGTGCCACCAGTGACCCTAGCGGGAGTGGGTACAATGAGCAGTTCTTC.

The chain combines TRBV7-2 with TRBJ2-7, with 7 bases matching TRBD2. After removal of 5 bases from V and 3 bases from J, the junction contained 7 bases not matched to a gene. There are 14 residues in the CDR3. From germline, CDR1 is SGHTA and CDR2 FQGNSA. CDR3 sequence reads: CASSPTSAVYEQYF. CDR3 DNA: TGTGCCAGCAGCCCTACTAGCGCTGTCTACGAGCAGTACTTC.

The sample holds one count of this clone. The chain carries TRBV27 and TRBJ1-1; D possibly corresponds to TRBD1 (6 bases). CDR1 MNHEY and CDR2 SMNVEV come from the germline V gene (reference sequence). CDR3 length: 14 residues. The V end lost 2 bases, the J end lost 4 bases, and 11 bases lay between the germline ends. The CDR3 reads CASSLRGTGTEAFF. The CDR3 DNA sequence: TGTGCCAGCAGTTTAAGGGGGACGGGCACTGAAGCTTTCTTT.

The chain joins TRBV24-1 to TRBJ2-5; 9 bases are shared with TRBD1. The V and J ends lost 5 bases and 2 bases, in that order; junction bases with no gene match: 5. Germline assignment: CDR1 KGHDR and CDR2 SFDVKD. This CDR3 has 15 amino acids. The DNA of the CDR3 is TGTGCCACCAGTGTTGCCGGGACAGGGCAAGAGACCCAGTACTTC. The encoded protein is CATSVAGTGQETQYF.

The V and J genes are TRBV29-1 and TRBJ2-3; 10 bases agree with TRBD2. The CDR3 runs 15 residues. In germline, CDR1 is SQVTM, CDR2 ANQGSEA. The V segment lost 2 bases and the J segment 0 bases; nucleotides outside the gene matches: 2. This CDR3 is CSVENSGGSTDTQYF. The CDR3 DNA sequence: TGCAGCGTTGAAAATAGCGGGGGGAGCACAGATACGCAGTATTTT.